This passage covers 27 T cell receptor beta chains from one sample sequenced in a study of PD-L1 blockade in urothelial cancer. Assay used: immunoSEQ multiplex PCR; TCRdb lists only in-frame clones, some missing. The data hold 85,000 to 90,000 clones, with 85% to 95% observed a single time. Specimen: PBMCs, collected around atezolizumab (anti-PD-L1) treatment. The receptor set was obtained from a man aged 60 to 69 with urothelial cancer.

The genes are TRBV5-1 and TRBJ1-4; D perhaps matches TRBD1 (5 bases). Trimming removed 3 bases from V and 8 bases from J, with 17 bases in between. This CDR3 contains 15 residues. In germline, CDR1 is SGHRS, CDR2 YFSETQ. CDR3 in amino acids: CASSYQQATGEKLFF. The CDR3 DNA reads as TGCGCCAGCAGCTATCAACAGGCCACCGGGGAAAAACTGTTTTTT.

The chain links TRBV2 to TRBJ2-7; 9 bases are shared with TRBD1. The CDR3 runs to 15 residues. The germline CDR1 and CDR2 sequences are SNHLY and FYNNEI. The V segment lost 6 bases and the J segment 4 bases; nucleotides outside the gene matches: 10. The CDR3 spells CASRERTGGAYEQYF. The CDR3 DNA follows: TGTGCCAGCAGGGAACGCACAGGGGGCGCTTACGAGCAGTACTTC.

The chain combines TRBV7-3 with TRBJ2-2; 10 positions match TRBD1. V trimming: 5 bases; J trimming: 5 bases; junction bases outside the gene matches: 2. The CDR3 consists of 14 residues. Germline-derived CDR1 and CDR2 are SGHTA and FQGTGA. CDR3 protein: CASSTGQGTGELFF. For the CDR3, the DNA is TGTGCCAGCAGCACGGGACAGGGGACCGGGGAGCTGTTTTTT. Variable domain in full (rest from reference TRBV7-3 and TRBJ2-2): GAGVSQTPSNKVTEKGKYVELRCDPISGHTALYWYRQSLGQGPEFLIYFQGTGAADDSGLPNDRFFAVRPEGSVSTLKIQRTERGDSAVYLCASSTGQGTGELFFGEGSRLTVL.

In this sample, this clone turned up once. The sample holds other DNA sequences that translate to the same CDR3. The CDR3 coding sequence is TGTGCCAGCAGGGGACAGGGGTCTTCCTACGAGCAGTACTTC. Amino acids: CASRGQGSSYEQYF. The chain employs TRBV28 and TRBJ2-7, with TRBD1 identical over 10 bases. The germline V gene has CDR1 MDHEN and CDR2 SYDVKM. The CDR3 is made up of 14 amino acids. Unmatched junction bases numbered 3, after V lost 6 bases and J lost 1 base.

The rearrangement links TRBV5-4 to TRBJ2-3, with D possibly being TRBD1 (5 bases). The CDR3 extends over 14 amino acids. Per the germline V gene, CDR1 is SGHNT and CDR2 is YYREEE (reference sequence). V was pared by 4 bases and J by 1 base, with 10 bases between. DNA for the CDR3: TGTGCCAGCAGCACCGGACACCGCACAGATACGCAGTATTTT. Protein product: CASSTGHRTDTQYF. The variable domain in full, with the rest retrieved from reference TRBV5-4 and TRBJ2-3, is ETGVTQSPTHLIKTRGQQVTLRCSSQSGHNTVSWYQQALGQGPQFIFQYYREEENGRGNFPPRFSGLQFPNYSSELNVNALELDDSALYLCASSTGHRTDTQYFGPGTRLTVL.

This chain joins TRBV5-4 and TRBJ2-1; maybe TRBD2 (6 bases). Trimming cost V 4 bases and J 2 bases, with 16 bases left between them. Germline V gene data show CDR1 as SGHNT and CDR2 as YYREEE (reference sequence). There are 16 residues in the CDR3. The CDR3 nucleotides read TGTGCCAGCAGCCGCCCGGGGAGGCGCCCCTACAATGAGCAGTTCTTC. Translating it yields CASSRPGRRPYNEQFF.

The chain joins TRBV7-9 to TRBJ2-1; 13 bases are shared with TRBD2. V trimming: 5 bases; J trimming: 7 bases; junction bases outside the gene matches: 5. Germline V gene data show CDR1 as SEHNR and CDR2 as FQNEAQ (reference sequence). CDR3 length equals 15 residues. Written as DNA, the CDR3 is TGTGCCAGCAGCCCGAGACTAGCGGGAGGAAATGAGCAGTTCTTC. Protein: CASSPRLAGGNEQFF.

The genes are TRBV7-2 and TRBJ2-5; a possible D gene is TRBD2 (5 bases). This CDR3 is built from 14 residues. Germline values: CDR1 SGHTA, CDR2 FQGNSA. Trimming stripped 3 bases from V and 2 bases from J, with 10 bases between. The DNA for the CDR3 is TGTGCCAGCAGCTTCGGCGGGTCACAAGAGACCCAGTACTTC. Protein sequence: CASSFGGSQETQYF.

This rearrangement joins TRBV7-3 to TRBJ1-2; the match to TRBD1 covers 9 bases. The germline V gene has CDR1 SGHTA and CDR2 FQGTGA. Trimming removed 2 bases from V and 8 bases from J; junction bases left unmatched: 9. The CDR3 consists of 15 residues. The CDR3 DNA reads TGTGCCAGCAGCTTAGACGGTGGGACAGGGAGAGGCTACACCTTC. Encoded protein: CASSLDGGTGRGYTF.

The V call is TRBV7-2, the J call TRBJ2-7; D perhaps matches TRBD2 (6 bases). Germline CDR1 and CDR2: SGHTA and FQGNSA. V was pared by 4 bases and J by 4 bases, with 20 bases between. The CDR3 has 16 amino acids. Here the CDR3 reads CASSSEFSGSRYEQYF. In DNA form, the CDR3 reads TGTGCCAGCAGCTCCGAATTTAGCGGATCGAGATACGAGCAGTACTTC.

The genes are TRBV19 and TRBJ2-5; D is perhaps TRBD1 (6 bases). The CDR3 is 14 residues long. CDR1 is LNHDA and CDR2 is SQIVND in the germline V gene (reference sequence). V dropped 3 bases and J dropped 4 bases, with 12 bases sitting between them. The CDR3 region has the DNA TGTGCCAGTAGTATTACAGGGACCCGAGAGACCCAGTACTTC. It yields the protein CASSITGTRETQYF.

This clone was seen a single time. V is TRBV2 and J is TRBJ2-3; 11 positions match TRBD2. The CDR3 spans 16 residues. V gave up 6 bases and J gave up 0 bases; unmatched junction bases: 5. Germline CDR1 reads SNHLY; CDR2 reads FYNNEI. CDR3 in amino acids: CASRPGTSGSTDTQYF. As DNA, the CDR3 is TGTGCCAGCAGGCCAGGGACTAGCGGTAGCACAGATACGCAGTATTTT.

The chain has TRBV11-2 and TRBJ2-1; the D gene is possibly TRBD2 (5 bases). This CDR3 spans 13 amino acids. The V end was cut by 5 bases, the J end by 9 bases, with 14 bases between. Germline assignment: CDR1 SGHAT and CDR2 FQNNGV. CDR3 amino acids: CASSQIGGAEQFF. CDR3 bases: TGTGCCAGCAGCCAAATTGGAGGTGCTGAGCAGTTCTTC.

V is TRBV25-1 and J is TRBJ1-3; D is possibly TRBD1 (6 bases). The V gene's germline CDR1 is MGHDK and CDR2 SYGVNS. The CDR3 is 14 residues long. The V and J ends lost 4 bases and 7 bases respectively, with 14 bases between them. The CDR3, as DNA: TGTGCCAGCAGTGCGTTACAGGGCCGGAACACCATATATTTT. This translates into CASSALQGRNTIYF.

The chain recombines TRBV4-1 with TRBJ2-7; a weak D match, TRBD1 (6 bases). Trimming cost V 4 bases and J 1 base, with 11 bases left between them. This CDR3 contains 14 residues. Germline V gene sequence: CDR1 MGHRA, CDR2 YSYEKL. The CDR3 is CASSPPGQSYEQYF. The DNA of the CDR3 is TGCGCCAGCAGCCCGCCCGGACAGTCCTACGAGCAGTACTTC.

The chain recombines TRBV27 with TRBJ2-3, with TRBD1 as a possible D gene (6 bases). The CDR3 loop spans 15 amino acids. Germline V gene data show CDR1 as MNHEY and CDR2 as SMNVEV (reference sequence). V was shortened by 0 bases and J by 5 bases, with 12 bases between the two germline ends. In DNA, the CDR3 is TGTGCCAGCAGTTTATCCCCAGGGGTTGGAGATACGCAGTATTTT. It encodes CASSLSPGVGDTQYF.

The rearrangement links TRBV4-2 to TRBJ1-1; weak D call: TRBD1 (6 bases). V was pared by 0 bases and J by 5 bases, with 16 bases between. From germline, CDR1 is LGHNA and CDR2 YNFKEQ. This CDR3 is built from 16 residues. In DNA form, the CDR3 reads TGTGCCAGCAGCCAAGATAGGCAGGGGTATCGGACTGAAGCTTTCTTT. Its translation is CASSQDRQGYRTEAFF.

The V and J genes are TRBV15 and TRBJ1-4; the D is unclear. Germline CDR1 is LNHNV and CDR2 is YYDKDF (reference sequence). Trimming took off 1 base at V and 3 bases at J, with 9 bases between the two ends. The CDR3 covers 15 residues. The CDR3 loop is CATSRGSRPNEKLFF. CDR3 nucleotide sequence: TGTGCCACCAGCAGAGGGTCGCGTCCTAATGAAAAACTGTTTTTT.

This chain links TRBV6-1 with TRBJ1-1; 8 bases match TRBD1. The V gene's germline CDR1 is MNHNS and CDR2 SASEGT. With 7 bases clipped from V and 6 bases from J, the junction kept 13 bases outside the gene matches. CDR3 size: 15 residues. As DNA, the CDR3 is TGTGCCAGCACCACATTCGGACAGGGTAGGGCTGAAGCTTTCTTT. Translation: CASTTFGQGRAEAFF.

This clone was seen once. This rearrangement joins TRBV11-2 to TRBJ2-5, with 10 bases matching TRBD2. The trim removed 6 bases at V and 5 bases at J, leaving 15 bases unmatched. Looked up from germline, CDR1 is SGHAT and CDR2 is FQNNGV. The CDR3 contains 17 residues. This CDR3 reads CASSPLRASGGVETQYF. CDR3 bases: TGTGCCAGCAGTCCCCTCCGTGCTAGCGGGGGTGTGGAGACCCAGTACTTC.

The chain uses TRBV21-1 and TRBJ2-3; TRBD2 is taken as the D call from the table, unchecked against the DNA. TRBV21-1 is a documented pseudogene. There are 17 residues in the CDR3. The CDR3 coding sequence is TGTGCCAGCATCGGACTGACTAGCGGGTCTAGCACAGATACGCAGTATTTT. This gives the protein CASIGLTSGSSTDTQYF.

CDR3 sequence reads: CASSQVVGGTTYEQYF. CDR3 DNA sequence: TGCGCCAGCAGCCAAGTCGTCGGGGGGACCACCTACGAGCAGTACTTC. The chain links TRBV4-3 to TRBJ2-7; 7 bases fit TRBD2. The length of the CDR3 is 16 residues. Germline V gives CDR1 LGHNA, CDR2 YSLEER. Losses at the gene ends were 1 base for V and 2 bases for J; bases not matched to a gene: 8.

This clone was counted a single time. This rearrangement joins TRBV5-1 to TRBJ2-3; 11 nucleotides agree with TRBD2. This CDR3 spans 14 amino acids. Looked up from germline, CDR1 is SGHRS and CDR2 is YFSETQ. The V and J ends lost 6 bases and 3 bases, in that order; junction bases with no gene match: 3. In DNA form, the CDR3 reads TGCGCCAGCAAGATAGCGGGGGGGACAGATACGCAGTATTTT. Translation gives CASKIAGGTDTQYF. Together with reference TRBV5-1 and TRBJ2-3, the CDR3 gives the full variable domain: KAGVTQTPRYLIKTRGQQVTLSCSPISGHRSVSWYQQTPGQGLQFLFEYFSETQRNKGNFPGRFSGRQFSNSRSEMNVSTLELGDSALYLCASKIAGGTDTQYFGPGTRLTVL.

The chain links TRBV7-8 to TRBJ1-1; D not certain. Per germline, CDR1 SGHVS and CDR2 FQNEAQ. The ends were cut back, 3 bases at V and 1 base at J, with 9 bases in the middle. There are 14 residues in the CDR3. The CDR3 sequence is CASSFPIGNTEAFF. The CDR3 region has the DNA TGTGCCAGCAGCTTCCCTATTGGGAACACTGAAGCTTTCTTT.

This chain connects TRBV19 to TRBJ1-5; 11 bases are a match to TRBD1. This CDR3 is built from 17 residues. Trimming took 6 bases from V and 3 from J; bases not matched to a gene: 10. The V gene's germline CDR1 is LNHDA and CDR2 SQIVND (reference sequence). The CDR3 sequence is CASSQYWTGGYNQPQHF. For the CDR3, the DNA is TGTGCCAGTAGCCAATATTGGACAGGGGGCTACAATCAGCCCCAGCATTTT.

The chain combines TRBV5-4 with TRBJ2-3; TRBD2 is a possible D gene (5 bases). CDR3 length: 16 amino acids. Germline CDR1 and CDR2: SGHNT and YYREEE (reference sequence). Deletions cut 6 bases from V and 2 bases from J, with 19 bases between. CDR3 sequence: CASTRGGAENTDTQYF. The CDR3 nucleotides are TGTGCCAGCACCCGAGGAGGAGCGGAAAACACAGATACGCAGTATTTT.

The chain employs TRBV7-8 and TRBJ2-7; D is perhaps TRBD1 (5 bases). V was trimmed by 4 bases and J by 1 base, leaving 11 bases between them. Germline V gene sequence: CDR1 SGHVS, CDR2 FQNEAQ. CDR3 size: 14 residues. The CDR3 sequence: CASSSRTHSYEQYF. The CDR3 DNA reads TGTGCCAGCAGCTCGAGGACACATTCCTACGAGCAGTACTTC.